A single sample is the source of the 23 T cell receptor beta chains below, sequenced in a study of identical twins. TCRdb re-derived calls from the 5' RACE reads in MiXCR, one entry per CDR3 protein. Of roughly 720,000 distinct CDR3 sequences listed, 15% to 20% are singletons. The sample was also linked to a second study, of T cells expressing NK-cell markers.

The sample was PBMCs. The receptor source for this set is a woman between 18 and 29 years old in good health.

CDR3 sequence: CSAIPGPAAYEQYF. CDR3 DNA: TGCAGTGCTATACCGGGTCCCGCCGCCTACGAGCAGTACTTC. This chain joins TRBV20-1 and TRBJ2-7; D gene uncertain. V was trimmed by 4 bases and J by 2 bases, leaving 15 bases between them. CDR3 size: 14 residues. Germline values: CDR1 DFQATT, CDR2 SNEGSKA (reference sequence).

In its sample, this clonotype was seen many times. This sequence joins TRBV7-2 and TRBJ2-3; TRBD2 is a possible D gene (7 bases). The length of the CDR3 is 14 residues. CDR1 is SGHTA, CDR2 FQGNSA, per germline. Deletions cut 3 bases from V and 2 bases from J, with 9 bases between. The CDR3: CASSFAGATDTQYF. The CDR3 coding sequence is TGTGCCAGCAGCTTCGCGGGGGCCACAGATACGCAGTATTTT. Supplemented by reference TRBV7-2 and TRBJ2-3, the full variable domain reads GAGVSQSPSNKVTEKGKDVELRCDPISGHTALYWYRQSLGQGLEFLIYFQGNSAPDKSGLPSDRFSAERTGGSVSTLTIQRTQQEDSAVYLCASSFAGATDTQYFGPGTRLTVL.

This clonotype was observed many times. This chain connects TRBV12-3 or TRBV12-4 to TRBJ2-7; no firm D call. The CDR3 sequence is 11 residues long. The V end lost 8 bases, the J end lost 5 bases, and 10 bases lay between the germline ends. This chain's CDR3 is CASSSLDEQYF. The DNA for the CDR3 is TGTGCCAGCTCAAGCCTTGACGAGCAGTACTTC.

This clonotype has just a few counts. The chain combines TRBV6-1 with TRBJ2-1, with 8 bases that match TRBD1. The CDR3 loop spans 17 amino acids. The V gene end was trimmed by 4 bases and the J gene end by 7 bases; junction bases not matched to a gene: 15. CDR1 is MNHNS and CDR2 is SASEGT in the germline V gene. The CDR3 protein is CASSAPGPGTGPNEQFF. The CDR3 DNA is TGTGCCAGCAGTGCCCCCGGCCCCGGGACAGGCCCAAATGAGCAGTTCTTC.

This chain links TRBV20-1 with TRBJ2-3; maybe TRBD2 (5 bases). Germline CDR1 DFQATT, CDR2 SNEGSKA (reference sequence). The V and J ends lost 6 bases and 2 bases respectively, with 9 bases between them. The CDR3 runs 12 residues. In DNA, the CDR3 is TGCAGTGCCCACGACTACACAGATACGCAGTATTTT. Residues: CSAHDYTDTQYF.

The chain employs TRBV24-1 and TRBJ2-1; D may be TRBD1 (5 bases). V lost 9 bases and J lost 8, with 16 bases in between. Looked up from germline, CDR1 is KGHDR and CDR2 is SFDVKD. The CDR3 loop spans 13 amino acids. The chain's CDR3 is CATEGPKGYEQFF. The CDR3 DNA sequence: TGTGCCACCGAAGGGCCAAAGGGGTATGAGCAGTTCTTC.

A single count supports this clonotype. This chain connects TRBV9 to TRBJ1-1, with TRBD1 as a possible D gene (6 bases). Germline values: CDR1 SGDLS, CDR2 YYNGEE. CDR3 length: 15 residues. V dropped 3 bases and J dropped 0 bases, with 12 bases sitting between them. The CDR3 sequence: CASSEGGRVNTEAFF. Here the CDR3 DNA reads TGTGCCAGCAGCGAGGGGGGACGGGTGAACACTGAAGCTTTCTTT.

The chain carries TRBV6-1 and TRBJ2-3, with TRBD1 matching 7 bases. J was trimmed by 5 bases and V by 6 bases; bases with no gene match: 8. The CDR3 loop spans 14 amino acids. Germline assignment: CDR1 MNHNS and CDR2 SASEGT. CDR3 in DNA: TGTGCCAGCAGACCGACAGGGAGTGGAGATACGCAGTATTTT. Its protein product is CASRPTGSGDTQYF.

The V gene is TRBV5-1, the J gene TRBJ2-5, with unresolved D. Between the trimmed V and J ends, which lost 5 bases and 1 base, there was a span of 18 bases. Germline V lookup: CDR1 SGHRS, CDR2 YFSETQ. The CDR3 is 16 residues long. The CDR3 DNA follows: TGCGCCAGCAGGTCCGGCAGGAGTTTGGCCCAAGAGACCCAGTACTTC. It translates to CASRSGRSLAQETQYF.

This clonotype turned up a few times. The chain joins TRBV6-2 or TRBV6-3 to TRBJ1-1; unclear D gene. V lost 5 bases to trimming and J lost 2 bases, with 9 bases between them. This CDR3 contains 13 residues. Germline-derived CDR1 and CDR2 are MNHEY and SVGEGT. CDR3: CASSNTYNTEAFF. The CDR3 coding sequence is TGTGCCAGCAGTAATACTTACAACACTGAAGCTTTCTTT.

The sample holds many counts of this clonotype. The rearrangement links TRBV29-1 to TRBJ2-7; TRBD2 matches 12 bases. Losses at the gene ends were 5 bases for V and 5 bases for J; bases not matched to a gene: 16. This CDR3 contains 17 residues. Germline V gene lookup returns CDR1 SQVTM and CDR2 ANQGSEA. Here the CDR3 reads CSVFFPPTSGRRHEQYF. The CDR3 DNA reads TGCAGCGTTTTCTTCCCCCCTACTAGCGGGAGGCGGCACGAGCAGTACTTC.

The genes are TRBV7-9 and TRBJ2-1, with D tentatively TRBD1 or TRBD2 (5 bases each). CDR1 is SEHNR, CDR2 FQNEAQ, per germline (reference sequence). The CDR3 is made up of 11 amino acids. V lost 9 bases to trimming and J lost 7 bases, with 10 bases between them. The CDR3 DNA reads as TGTGCCAGGGGGGAAGGGAATGAGCAGTTCTTC. Protein product: CARGEGNEQFF.

This clonotype was counted between two and nine times. The chain carries TRBV5-1 and TRBJ2-7; D is uncertain. Deletions cut 5 bases from V and 5 bases from J, with 11 bases between. The CDR3 is 12 amino acids. Per the germline V gene, CDR1 is SGHRS and CDR2 is YFSETQ. The CDR3 DNA is TGCGCCAGCAGTCAAAAAGGCCACGAGCAGTACTTC. Its translation: CASSQKGHEQYF.

The chain carries TRBV7-8 and TRBJ2-7; 7 bases match TRBD2. The ends lost 3 bases at V and 4 bases at J; junction bases unmatched: 9. This CDR3 region has 15 residues. CDR1 and CDR2 from the germline V gene are SGHVS and FQNEAQ. CDR3 in amino acids: CASSLRSGGIYEQYF. The CDR3 DNA reads TGTGCCAGCAGCTTGCGCTCGGGGGGAATATACGAGCAGTACTTC.

The chain has TRBV12-3 or TRBV12-4 and TRBJ2-5; 9 bases fit TRBD1. CDR3 length equals 15 residues. V shed 5 bases, J shed 5 bases, and the junction held 9 bases outside the gene matches. The CDR3 reads CASSPRQGGGETQYF. CDR3 nucleotides: TGTGCCAGCAGTCCTAGACAGGGGGGAGGTGAGACCCAGTACTTC.

In its sample, this clonotype was seen a few times. This rearrangement joins TRBV5-1 to TRBJ2-1; D uncertain. There are 15 residues in the CDR3. Trimming shortened V by 0 bases and J by 7 bases, and 14 bases separated the two germline ends. Germline CDR1 reads SGHRS; CDR2 reads YFSETQ. Here the CDR3 DNA reads TGCGCCAGCAGCTTGGCGGCCGACGTCATAAATGAGCAGTTCTTC. As protein: CASSLAADVINEQFF.

The gene calls are TRBV10-3 and TRBJ2-1; D assignment may be TRBD1 or TRBD2 (6 bases each). Germline V gene lookup returns CDR1 ENHRY and CDR2 SYGVKD. V lost 9 bases to trimming and J lost 6 bases, with 18 bases between them. CDR3 size: 14 residues. The DNA of the CDR3 is TGTGCCATTAAGGGGGAGGCACCCCCCAATGAGCAGTTCTTC. Translated, it gives CAIKGEAPPNEQFF.

V gene TRBV14 combines with J gene TRBJ2-1; D is unclear. The CDR3 spans 11 residues. CDR1 SGHDN and CDR2 FVKESK come from the germline V gene. V lost 3 bases to trimming and J lost 8 bases, with 5 bases between them. The CDR3 protein is CASSHGYEQFF. Written as DNA, the CDR3 is TGTGCCAGCAGCCACGGATATGAGCAGTTCTTC.

CDR3 amino acids: CASSFSTGLYEQYF. CDR3 bases: TGTGCCAGCAGCTTTTCGACAGGGTTGTACGAGCAGTACTTC. The genes are TRBV7-9 and TRBJ2-7, with TRBD1 matching 7 bases. Germline trimming cut 3 bases from V and 4 bases from J; bases unmatched to any gene: 6. The germline gives CDR1 SEHNR, CDR2 FQNEAQ (reference sequence). The CDR3 spans 14 residues. The complete variable domain, with remaining parts taken from reference TRBV7-9 and TRBJ2-7, reads DTGVSQNPRHKITKRGQNVTFRCDPISEHNRLYWYRQTLGQGPEFLTYFQNEAQLEKSRLLSDRFSAERPKGSFSTLEIQRTEQGDSAMYLCASSFSTGLYEQYFGPGTRLTVT.

This chain uses TRBV5-1 with TRBJ2-7; D possibly uses TRBD1 or TRBD2 (6 bases each). Trimming removed 7 bases from V and 4 bases from J, with 18 bases in between. Germline CDR1 reads SGHRS; CDR2 reads YFSETQ. The CDR3 is 14 residues long. DNA of the CDR3: TGCGCCAGCGGCAACGAGGGGGGCCCTTACGAGCAGTACTTC. Its protein product is CASGNEGGPYEQYF.

CDR3 sequence: CAISLNPNYGYTF. The DNA for the CDR3 is TGTGCCATCAGTCTCAACCCGAACTATGGCTACACCTTC. This chain uses TRBV10-3 with TRBJ1-2; unclear D gene. Germline V gives CDR1 ENHRY, CDR2 SYGVKD. The CDR3 spans 13 residues. Trimming left V 5 bases short and J 2 bases short, with 9 bases between.

The V and J genes are TRBV10-3 and TRBJ2-7; tentative D call: TRBD2 (6 bases). The CDR3 totals 11 residues. Trimming removed 10 bases from V and 2 bases from J, with 9 bases in between. In germline, CDR1 is ENHRY, CDR2 SYGVKD. CDR3 protein: CANGTPYEQYF. The CDR3 region has the DNA TGTGCCAACGGGACTCCCTACGAGCAGTACTTC.

This CDR3 reads CASSPSAWDQPQHF. For the CDR3, the DNA is TGTGCCAGCTCACCGTCCGCGTGGGATCAGCCCCAGCATTTT. The V gene is TRBV18, the J gene TRBJ1-5; D is ambiguous. Germline CDR1 reads KGHSH; CDR2 reads LQKENI. Trimming took off 3 bases at V and 5 bases at J, with 11 bases between the two ends. The length of the CDR3 is 14 residues.